This T cell receptor (beta chain) was captured by sequencing in a study of neurological immune-mediated disorders. Study observations and caveats: None of the CDR3 amino acid sequences found in expanded clones was shared across subjects. This suggests that the TCR-beta repertoires were private in all groups. Healthy controls had more TCR clonal expansion than multiple sclerosis, which showed the least, whereas HTLV-1-associated myelopathy showed the most.

5'RACE with 10-nucleotide random UMIs produced the cDNA. In each sequencing run, over 180 million TCR-beta sequences were generated from 15-18 subjects. TCRdb processed the 5' RACE reads anew with MiXCR; each CDR3 protein has one entry. This table has 60,000 to 75,000 distinct CDR3 sequences, 9.7% appearing once. This clonotype was counted many times. Its target is not known. An end of the junction does not agree with germline; a read error may underlie this. The length of the CDR3 is 13 residues. CDR1 and CDR2 (germline): ENHRY, SYGVKD. The time point here: longitudinal time-point 2. V and J are TRBV10-3 and TRBJ2-1, with unresolved D. Sequenced sample: PBMCs. This receptor was obtained from a man aged 25 to 40 in good health. The chain's CDR3 is CAISESSSNEQFF. CDR3 DNA sequence: TGTGCCATCAGTGAGTCTTCCTCCAATGAGCAGTTCTTC.